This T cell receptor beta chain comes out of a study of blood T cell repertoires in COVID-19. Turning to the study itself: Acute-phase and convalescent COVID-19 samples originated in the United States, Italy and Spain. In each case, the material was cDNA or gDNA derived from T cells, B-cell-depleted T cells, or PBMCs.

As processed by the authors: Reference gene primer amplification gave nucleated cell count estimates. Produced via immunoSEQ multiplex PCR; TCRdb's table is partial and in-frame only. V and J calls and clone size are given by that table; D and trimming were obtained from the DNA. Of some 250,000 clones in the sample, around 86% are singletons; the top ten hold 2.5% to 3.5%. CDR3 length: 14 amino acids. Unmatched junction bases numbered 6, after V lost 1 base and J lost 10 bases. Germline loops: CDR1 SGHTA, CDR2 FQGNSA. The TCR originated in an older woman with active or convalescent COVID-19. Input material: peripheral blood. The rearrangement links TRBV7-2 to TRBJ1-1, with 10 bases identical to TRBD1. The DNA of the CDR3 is TGTGCCAGCAGCTTAGGGGGACAGGGGAACATAGCTTTCTTT. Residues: CASSLGGQGNIAFF.